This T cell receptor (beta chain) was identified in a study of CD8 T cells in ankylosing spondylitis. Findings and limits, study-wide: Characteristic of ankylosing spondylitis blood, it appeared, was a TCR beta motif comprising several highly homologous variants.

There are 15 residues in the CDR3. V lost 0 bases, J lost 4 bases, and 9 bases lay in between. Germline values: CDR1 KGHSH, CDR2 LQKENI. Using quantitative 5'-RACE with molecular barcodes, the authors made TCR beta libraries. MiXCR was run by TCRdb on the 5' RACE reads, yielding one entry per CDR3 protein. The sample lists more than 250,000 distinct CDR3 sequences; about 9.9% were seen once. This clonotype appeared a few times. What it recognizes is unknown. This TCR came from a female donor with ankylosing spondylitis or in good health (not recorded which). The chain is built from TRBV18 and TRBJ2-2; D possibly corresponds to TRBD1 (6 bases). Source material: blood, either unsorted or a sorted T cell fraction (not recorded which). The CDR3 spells CASSPPKGGTGELFF. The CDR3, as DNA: TGTGCCAGCTCACCACCAAAAGGGGGCACCGGGGAGCTGTTTTTT.